Presented here are 31 T cell receptor beta chains from one specimen sequenced in a study of technical replicates of blood from a handful of donors. Some clones are missing from TCRdb's copy, which holds only in-frame ones; the method was immunoSEQ multiplex PCR. Seen here are 80,000 to 95,000 clones, 92% observed once, and the top ten hold 0.27%. The sequencing sample was made of T cells isolated from PBMCs. All receptors derive from a human donor in good health.

The chain has TRBV5-1 and TRBJ1-1; TRBD1 might be the D (6 bases). The CDR3 runs 14 residues. Deletions cut 2 bases from V and 5 bases from J, with 13 bases between. The germline V gene encodes CDR1 SGHRS and CDR2 YFSETQ. The CDR3 region has the DNA TGCGCCAGCAGCTTTGGACAGCGACGGACTGAAGCTTTCTTT. Translation: CASSFGQRRTEAFF.

The chain has TRBV19 and TRBJ1-2; D gene uncertain. This CDR3 contains 14 residues. With 5 bases removed from V and 3 bases from J, the gap between germline ends came to 13 bases. Germline V lookup: CDR1 LNHDA, CDR2 SQIVND (reference sequence). The CDR3 nucleotides are TGTGCCAGTAGTTTAGGGCACGGGGACTATGGCTACACCTTC. Protein sequence: CASSLGHGDYGYTF.

This CDR3 is CASSVTSGSSEQYF. In DNA form, the CDR3 reads TGTGCCAGCAGCGTGACTAGCGGGAGTTCCGAGCAGTACTTC. The chain links TRBV9 to TRBJ2-7; 12 bases are shared with TRBD2. Germline assignment: CDR1 SGDLS and CDR2 YYNGEE. CDR3 length equals 14 residues. The junction had 3 bases not matched to a gene; V was cut back by 2 bases and J by 6 bases.

The chain has TRBV7-8 and TRBJ2-5; 9 bases line up with TRBD2. CDR3 size: 16 residues. The V segment lost 5 bases and the J segment 5 bases; nucleotides outside the gene matches: 12. Germline V CDR1 and CDR2: SGHVS, FQNEAQ. The chain's CDR3 is CASSPQRGAEWETQYF. CDR3 in DNA: TGTGCCAGCAGCCCCCAGCGGGGGGCCGAGTGGGAGACCCAGTACTTC.

The chain combines TRBV7-9 with TRBJ2-7; D might be TRBD2 (6 bases). Germline V lookup: CDR1 SEHNR, CDR2 FQNEAQ (reference sequence). The CDR3 is 17 residues long. V lost 1 base, J lost 6 bases, and 22 bases lay in between. The CDR3 nucleotides are TGTGCCAGCAGCTTAGACCTCACGGGGAGGTCGAATCGCGAGCAGTACTTC. Protein: CASSLDLTGRSNREQYF.

The chain employs TRBV1 and TRBJ2-2; the DNA was not used to check the table's D call, TRBD2. TRBV1 is flagged as a pseudogene. The CDR3 has 17 amino acids. CDR3 loop: CTSSHTVGTTKAGELFF. CDR3 coding DNA: TGCACCAGCAGCCATACCGTCGGGACTACGAAGGCCGGGGAGCTGTTTTTT.

This chain connects TRBV6-4 to TRBJ2-7; the D is unclear. V dropped 3 bases and J dropped 3 bases, with 9 bases sitting between them. From germline, CDR1 is MRHNA and CDR2 SNTAGT. The CDR3 is 13 residues long. The CDR3: CASSEQVNYEQYF. CDR3 bases: TGTGCCAGCAGTGAGCAGGTTAACTACGAGCAGTACTTC.

The DNA of the CDR3 is TGTGCCAGCAGCTTAGCGCTGGGGGAGGGCAGGGAGACCCAGTACTTC. It specifies CASSLALGEGRETQYF. J is TRBJ2-5 and V is TRBV7-8; 7 bases fit TRBD2. The junction had 9 bases not matched to a gene; V was cut back by 0 bases and J by 5 bases. This CDR3 contains 16 residues. Germline CDR1 reads SGHVS; CDR2 reads FQNEAQ. Using reference TRBV7-8 and TRBJ2-5 for the parts outside the CDR3, the full variable domain is GAGVSQSPRYKVAKRGQDVALRCDPISGHVSLFWYQQALGQGPEFLTYFQNEAQLDKSGLPSDRFFAERPEGSVSTLKIQRTQQEDSAVYLCASSLALGEGRETQYFGPGTRLLVL.

The CDR3 region is CASSPRTGGGQPQHF. The DNA of the CDR3 is TGTGCCAGCAGCCCCCGGACAGGGGGAGGACAGCCCCAGCATTTT. The rearrangement uses TRBV7-6 and TRBJ1-5; 10 bases agree with TRBD1. The CDR3 is 15 residues long. With 5 bases clipped from V and 7 bases from J, the junction kept 8 bases outside the gene matches. The germline gives CDR1 SGHVS, CDR2 FNYEAQ.

V is TRBV29-1 and J is TRBJ1-1; D unclear. The CDR3 extends over 10 amino acids. The germline V gene has CDR1 SQVTM and CDR2 ANQGSEA. Trimming stripped 7 bases from V and 2 bases from J, with 5 bases between. This chain's CDR3 is CSAYNTEAFF. DNA of the CDR3: TGCAGCGCCTATAACACTGAAGCTTTCTTT.

In DNA form, the CDR3 reads TGTGCCAGCAGGCTGTCTACCCTCTCCTACAATGAGCAGTTCTTC. Encoded protein: CASRLSTLSYNEQFF. The chain employs TRBV6-4 and TRBJ2-1; D not certain. Trimming shortened V by 6 bases and J by 0 bases, and 12 bases separated the two germline ends. Germline values: CDR1 MRHNA, CDR2 SNTAGT. The CDR3 contains 15 residues.

The chain employs TRBV28 and TRBJ1-2, with 9 bases matching TRBD1. V was pared by 5 bases and J by 4 bases, with 11 bases of the junction left unmatched. CDR3 length: 16 amino acids. Germline V gives CDR1 MDHEN, CDR2 SYDVKM. The CDR3 here is CASSGLTGGAGYGYTF. The CDR3 DNA reads TGTGCCAGCAGTGGACTTACAGGGGGCGCGGGCTATGGCTACACCTTC.

The V gene is TRBV27, the J gene TRBJ1-3; D is perhaps TRBD1 (6 bases). CDR3 length: 15 amino acids. V was cut by 6 bases and J by 0 bases, with 12 bases left in between. Germline lookup yields CDR1 MNHEY and CDR2 SMNVEV (reference sequence). The DNA for the CDR3 is TGTGCCAGCAGATCTACAGGGATCTCTGGAAACACCATATATTTT. Translating it yields CASRSTGISGNTIYF.

The chain joins TRBV6-1 to TRBJ2-3, with 9 nucleotides matching TRBD2. CDR1 and CDR2 (germline): MNHNS, SASEGT. V lost 8 bases and J lost 9; bases outside the gene matches: 15. CDR3 length equals 15 residues. CDR3 sequence reads: CASAPTSGVPGTQYF. The CDR3 DNA reads as TGTGCCAGCGCCCCGACTAGCGGAGTCCCGGGCACGCAGTATTTT.

This clone has just a few counts. The chain combines TRBV2 with TRBJ2-6, with D possibly TRBD1 on 5 matching bases. V was pared by 4 bases and J by 0 bases, with 10 bases between. The V gene's germline CDR1 is SNHLY and CDR2 FYNNEI. This CDR3 region has 16 residues. CDR3 amino acids: CASSAGPISGANVLTF. The DNA for the CDR3 is TGTGCCAGCAGTGCAGGGCCGATCTCTGGGGCCAACGTCCTGACTTTC.

This sequence joins TRBV5-1 and TRBJ2-2; D is uncertain. V was clipped by 4 bases and J by 0 bases, with 7 bases between them. The CDR3 length is 14 residues. CDR1 and CDR2 (germline): SGHRS, YFSETQ. The DNA for the CDR3 is TGCGCCAGCAGCCTAAACGCGAACACCGGGGAGCTGTTTTTT. Its protein is CASSLNANTGELFF.

The J gene is TRBJ2-5, the V gene TRBV25-1; a weak D match, TRBD2 (6 bases). This CDR3 comprises 15 residues. The ends were cut back, 1 base at V and 3 bases at J, with 12 bases in the middle. The germline gives CDR1 MGHDK, CDR2 SYGVNS. This CDR3 reads CASSESGRTEETQYF. CDR3 DNA sequence: TGTGCCAGCAGTGAATCCGGGAGAACGGAAGAGACCCAGTACTTC.

The rearrangement links TRBV21-1 to TRBJ2-7; TRBD1 is the table's D call, not checked against the DNA. TRBV21-1 is shown as a pseudogene. The CDR3 is made up of 14 amino acids. In DNA form, the CDR3 reads TGTGCCAGCAGGACTCCGAGGGGGACCTACGAGCAGTACTTC. Translated: CASRTPRGTYEQYF.

The V gene is TRBV7-9, the J gene TRBJ1-3; 10 nucleotides line up with TRBD1. Per the germline V gene, CDR1 is SEHNR and CDR2 is FQNEAQ (reference sequence). The V gene end was trimmed by 3 bases and the J gene end by 4 bases; junction bases not matched to a gene: 9. This CDR3 spans 17 amino acids. DNA of the CDR3: TGTGCCAGCAGCTTCTCCGGGACAGGGGCGGAAGGAAACACCATATATTTT. Its protein product is CASSFSGTGAEGNTIYF.

This clone was seen a few times. This chain joins TRBV19 and TRBJ2-7, with TRBD2 identical over 11 bases. Germline CDR1 reads LNHDA; CDR2 reads SQIVND (reference sequence). CDR3 length equals 15 residues. Trimming took 1 base from V and 3 from J; bases not matched to a gene: 2. CDR3 in amino acids: CASSIGTSGSYEQYF. DNA of the CDR3: TGTGCCAGTAGTATAGGAACTAGCGGGAGCTACGAGCAGTACTTC.

The rearrangement uses TRBV10-1 and TRBJ1-5; tentatively, D is TRBD1 (6 bases). CDR3 length: 14 residues. Germline CDR1 reads WNHNN; CDR2 reads SYGVQD (reference sequence). V dropped 5 bases and J dropped 7 bases, with 15 bases sitting between them. CDR3 residues: CASSSDLQGQPQHF. The CDR3 coding sequence is TGCGCCAGCAGTTCTGACCTACAGGGCCAGCCCCAGCATTTT.

The V and J genes are TRBV19 and TRBJ1-5; the match to TRBD1 covers 7 bases. CDR3 length: 16 amino acids. Unmatched junction bases numbered 11, after V lost 7 bases and J lost 2 bases. From germline, CDR1 is LNHDA and CDR2 SQIVND (reference sequence). CDR3 region: CASTLTGRQGNQPQHF. The CDR3 coding sequence is TGTGCCAGTACTCTGACAGGGCGTCAGGGCAATCAGCCCCAGCATTTT.

Only a few counts were recorded for this clone. The CDR3 DNA follows: TGTGCCAGCAGGCTAGCAGGGGATGAAAAACTGTTTTTT. Translating gives CASRLAGDEKLFF. The V gene is TRBV5-4, the J gene TRBJ1-4; the D gene is possibly TRBD1 (6 bases). The ends were cut back, 5 bases at V and 6 bases at J, with 11 bases in the middle. Germline V CDR1 and CDR2: SGHNT, YYREEE (reference sequence). This CDR3 spans 13 amino acids.

The rearrangement links TRBV5-1 to TRBJ2-5; 7 bases align to TRBD1. CDR1 is SGHRS, CDR2 YFSETQ, per germline. V dropped 0 bases and J dropped 5; count of bases not matched to a gene: 4. The length of the CDR3 is 14 residues. The CDR3 sequence: CASSLDRGSETQYF. The CDR3 DNA sequence: TGCGCCAGCAGCTTGGACAGGGGAAGTGAGACCCAGTACTTC.

The V call is TRBV2, the J call TRBJ2-5, with D maybe TRBD2 (5 bases). Germline CDR1 reads SNHLY; CDR2 reads FYNNEI. The CDR3 contains 15 residues. Trimming shortened V by 8 bases and J by 3 bases, and 19 bases separated the two germline ends. The CDR3 reads CASAPRAAWEETQYF. CDR3 in DNA: TGTGCCAGCGCCCCGAGGGCAGCCTGGGAAGAGACCCAGTACTTC.

CDR3 DNA sequence: TGTGCCAGCACCCCCCACCGCGACTCCTACAATGAGCAGTTCTTC. This codes for CASTPHRDSYNEQFF. The rearrangement links TRBV9 to TRBJ2-1, with D unclear. Trimming cost V 6 bases and J 0 bases, with 13 bases left between them. The CDR3 totals 15 residues. Germline assignment: CDR1 SGDLS and CDR2 YYNGEE.

The chain uses TRBV7-9 and TRBJ1-2; the D is unclear. The CDR3 is 16 amino acids. CDR1 and CDR2 (germline): SEHNR, FQNEAQ (reference sequence). V lost 5 bases and J 4 bases, leaving 20 bases between the germline ends. The CDR3 coding sequence is TGTGCCAGCAGCACGATTCGTCGGGGAAACCGCTATGGCTACACCTTC. This codes for CASSTIRRGNRYGYTF.

The CDR3 here is CASSLREKLFF. The DNA of the CDR3 is TGTGCCAGCAGCTTACGGGAAAAACTGTTTTTT. The chain is built from TRBV11-2 and TRBJ1-4, with D unresolved. This CDR3 comprises 11 residues. Germline V gene sequence: CDR1 SGHAT, CDR2 FQNNGV. V dropped 2 bases and J dropped 8 bases, with 3 bases sitting between them.

The chain links TRBV18 to TRBJ1-2; D is unresolved. Trimming took off 3 bases at V and 3 bases at J, with 5 bases between the two ends. The CDR3 is 12 residues long. From germline, CDR1 is KGHSH and CDR2 LQKENI. The CDR3 spells CASSPRDYGYTF. The CDR3 DNA sequence: TGTGCCAGCTCACCGCGTGACTATGGCTACACCTTC.

The sample holds one count of this clone. This sequence joins TRBV5-4 and TRBJ2-1, with D possibly being TRBD1 (5 bases). The CDR3 is made up of 14 amino acids. Germline CDR1 SGHNT, CDR2 YYREEE (reference sequence). V gave up 0 bases and J gave up 10 bases, with 14 bases separating them. Here the CDR3 reads CASSLGAGWNEQFF. CDR3 nucleotide sequence: TGTGCCAGCAGCTTGGGGGCAGGGTGGAACGAGCAGTTCTTC.

The V gene is TRBV4-1, the J gene TRBJ2-1, with 10 bases aligning to TRBD2. Trimming took 4 bases from V and 4 from J; bases not matched to a gene: 10. Per germline, CDR1 MGHRA and CDR2 YSYEKL. The CDR3 contains 17 residues. In DNA form, the CDR3 reads TGCGCCAGCAGCCGAACCACACTAGCGGGATCTTACAATGAGCAGTTCTTC. This gives the protein CASSRTTLAGSYNEQFF.